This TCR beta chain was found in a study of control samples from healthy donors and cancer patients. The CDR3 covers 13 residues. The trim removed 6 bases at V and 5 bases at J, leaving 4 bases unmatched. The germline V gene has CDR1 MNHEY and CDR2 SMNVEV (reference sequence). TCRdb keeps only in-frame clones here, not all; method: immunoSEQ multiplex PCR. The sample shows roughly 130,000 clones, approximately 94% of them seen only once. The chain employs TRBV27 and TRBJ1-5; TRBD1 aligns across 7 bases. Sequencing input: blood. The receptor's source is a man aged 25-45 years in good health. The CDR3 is CASRTGSDQPQHF. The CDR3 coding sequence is TGTGCCAGCAGGACAGGGTCGGATCAGCCCCAGCATTTT.